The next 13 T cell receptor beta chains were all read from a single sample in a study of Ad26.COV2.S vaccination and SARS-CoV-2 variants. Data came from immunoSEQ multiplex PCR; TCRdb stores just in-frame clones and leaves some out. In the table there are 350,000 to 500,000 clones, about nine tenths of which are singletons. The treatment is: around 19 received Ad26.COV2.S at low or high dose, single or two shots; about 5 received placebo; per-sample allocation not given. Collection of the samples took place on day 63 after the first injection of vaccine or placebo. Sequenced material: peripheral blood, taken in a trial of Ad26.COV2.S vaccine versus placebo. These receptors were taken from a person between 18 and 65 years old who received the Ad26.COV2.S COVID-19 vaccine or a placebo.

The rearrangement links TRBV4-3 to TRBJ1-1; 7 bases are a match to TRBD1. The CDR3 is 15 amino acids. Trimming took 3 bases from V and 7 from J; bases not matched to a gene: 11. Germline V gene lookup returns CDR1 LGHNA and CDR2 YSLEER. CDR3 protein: CASSQRGPGGGEAFF. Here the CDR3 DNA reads TGCGCCAGCAGCCAGAGGGGCCCAGGGGGGGGTGAAGCTTTCTTT.

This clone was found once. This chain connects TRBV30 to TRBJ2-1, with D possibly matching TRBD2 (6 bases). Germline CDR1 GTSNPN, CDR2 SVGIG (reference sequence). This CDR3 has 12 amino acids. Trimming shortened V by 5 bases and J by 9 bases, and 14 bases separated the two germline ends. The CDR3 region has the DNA TGTGCCTGGGGGTTATCGGAGGGTGAGCAGTTCTTC. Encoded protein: CAWGLSEGEQFF.

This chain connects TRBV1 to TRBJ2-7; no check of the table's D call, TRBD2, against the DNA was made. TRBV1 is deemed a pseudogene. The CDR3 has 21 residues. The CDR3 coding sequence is TGCACCAGCAGCTCCTACGGGGGCTGGAGCGGGAGGTCGCAAAGGGTCTGCGAGCAGTACTTC. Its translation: CTSSSYGGWSGRSQRVCEQYF.

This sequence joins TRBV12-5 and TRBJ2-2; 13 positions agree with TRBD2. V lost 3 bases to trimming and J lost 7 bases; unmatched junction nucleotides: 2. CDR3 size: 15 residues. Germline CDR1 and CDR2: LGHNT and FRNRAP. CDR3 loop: CASGLRTSGGGELFF. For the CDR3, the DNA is TGTGCTAGTGGTTTAAGGACTAGCGGGGGCGGGGAGCTGTTTTTT.

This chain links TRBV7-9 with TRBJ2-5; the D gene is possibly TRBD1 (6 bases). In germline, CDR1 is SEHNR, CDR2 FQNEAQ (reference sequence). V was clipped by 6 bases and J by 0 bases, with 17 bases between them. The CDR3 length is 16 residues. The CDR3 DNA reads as TGTGCCAGCAGTTTCCCCGGACAGATGTACCAAGAGACCCAGTACTTC. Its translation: CASSFPGQMYQETQYF.

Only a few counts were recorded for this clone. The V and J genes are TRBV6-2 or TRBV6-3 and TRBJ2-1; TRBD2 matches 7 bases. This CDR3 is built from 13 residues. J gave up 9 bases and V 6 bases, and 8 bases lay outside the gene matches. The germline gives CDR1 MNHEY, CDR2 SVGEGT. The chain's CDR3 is CASSSGTWAEQFF. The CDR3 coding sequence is TGTGCCAGCAGCAGCGGGACTTGGGCTGAGCAGTTCTTC.

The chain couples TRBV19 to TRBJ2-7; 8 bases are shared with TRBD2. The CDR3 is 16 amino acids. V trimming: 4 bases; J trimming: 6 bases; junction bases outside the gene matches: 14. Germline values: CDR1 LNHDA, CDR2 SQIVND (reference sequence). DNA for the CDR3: TGTGCCAGTAGTACCCGGGGACTAGGATCTCTGAGCGAGCAGTACTTC. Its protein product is CASSTRGLGSLSEQYF.

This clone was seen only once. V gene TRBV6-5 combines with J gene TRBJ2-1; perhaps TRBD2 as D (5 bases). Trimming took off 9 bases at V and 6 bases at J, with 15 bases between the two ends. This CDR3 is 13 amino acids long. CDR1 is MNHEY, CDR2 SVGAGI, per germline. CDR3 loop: CASTGGEGNEQFF. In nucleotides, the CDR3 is TGTGCCAGTACGGGTGGAGAGGGCAATGAGCAGTTCTTC.

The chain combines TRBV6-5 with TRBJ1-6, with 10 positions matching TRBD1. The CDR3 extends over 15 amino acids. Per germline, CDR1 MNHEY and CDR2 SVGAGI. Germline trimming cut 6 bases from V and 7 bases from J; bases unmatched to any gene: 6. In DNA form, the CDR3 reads TGTGCCAGCAGAGGGACAGGGGCGATGAATTCACCCCTCCACTTT. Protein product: CASRGTGAMNSPLHF.

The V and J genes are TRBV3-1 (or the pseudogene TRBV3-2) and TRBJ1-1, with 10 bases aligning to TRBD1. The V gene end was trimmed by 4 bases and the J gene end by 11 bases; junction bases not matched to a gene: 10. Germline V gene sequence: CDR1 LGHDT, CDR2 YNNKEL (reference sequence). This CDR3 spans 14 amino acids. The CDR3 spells CASSPRTGGFEAFF. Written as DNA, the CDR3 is TGTGCCAGCAGCCCGAGGACAGGGGGGTTTGAGGCTTTCTTT.

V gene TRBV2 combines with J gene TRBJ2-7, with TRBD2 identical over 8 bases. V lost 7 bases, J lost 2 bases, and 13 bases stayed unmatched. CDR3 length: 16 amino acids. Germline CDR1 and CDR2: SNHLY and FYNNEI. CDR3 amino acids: CASMRGGLAGTYEQYF. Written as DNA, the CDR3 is TGTGCCAGCATGAGAGGGGGGCTAGCGGGTACCTACGAGCAGTACTTC.

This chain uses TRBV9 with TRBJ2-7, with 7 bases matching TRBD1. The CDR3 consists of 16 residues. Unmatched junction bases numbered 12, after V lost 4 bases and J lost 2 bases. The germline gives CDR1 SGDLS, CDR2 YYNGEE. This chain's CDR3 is CASSPAGGGQTYEQYF. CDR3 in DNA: TGTGCCAGCAGCCCCGCCGGTGGGGGACAGACCTACGAGCAGTACTTC.

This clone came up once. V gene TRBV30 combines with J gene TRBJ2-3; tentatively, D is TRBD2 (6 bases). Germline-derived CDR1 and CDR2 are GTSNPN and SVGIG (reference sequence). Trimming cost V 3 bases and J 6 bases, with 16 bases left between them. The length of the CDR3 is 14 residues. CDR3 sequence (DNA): TGTGCCTGGAGCGGAGGAGGGAGCGTTGATACGCAGTATTTT. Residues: CAWSGGGSVDTQYF. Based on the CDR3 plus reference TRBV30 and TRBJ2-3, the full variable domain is SQTIHQWPATLVQPVGSPLSLECTVEGTSNPNLYWYRQAAGRGLQLLFYSVGIGQISSEVPQNLSASRPQDRQFILSSKKLLLSDSGFYLCAWSGGGSVDTQYFGPGTRLTVL.